These 14 T cell receptor beta chains were all obtained from the same sample, sequenced in a study of TIL therapy for anti-PD-1-resistant metastatic lung cancer. Time point indicated: pre-treatment sample, taken before nivolumab and TIL therapy. The libraries were made with immunoSEQ v3. The table came from immunoSEQ multiplex PCR; TCRdb's copy has only in-frame clones and leaves some out. The repertoire holds around 50,000 clones, with less than 85% as singletons. The material sequenced was blood, taken at baseline. The receptors derive from a person between 30 and 79 years old with non-small cell lung cancer.

The chain combines TRBV28 with TRBJ1-2; 7 positions match TRBD1. Germline V gives CDR1 MDHEN, CDR2 SYDVKM. The CDR3 totals 14 residues. V gave up 6 bases and J gave up 0 bases; unmatched junction bases: 4. CDR3 nucleotides: TGTGCCAGCAGAACGGGACAGCCTAACTATGGCTACACCTTC. It is translated as CASRTGQPNYGYTF.

This CDR3 is CASSQGVRLPSTDTQYF. As DNA, the CDR3 is TGTGCCAGCAGCCAAGGGGTCCGACTACCTAGCACAGATACGCAGTATTTT. The chain is built from TRBV4-2 and TRBJ2-3; tentative D call: TRBD2 (5 bases). Germline assignment: CDR1 LGHNA and CDR2 YNFKEQ. The length of the CDR3 is 17 residues. V lost 1 base and J lost 0, with 14 bases in between.

The V and J genes are TRBV5-4 and TRBJ1-5; D might be TRBD1 (5 bases). Trimming took off 4 bases at V and 12 bases at J, with 23 bases between the two ends. The CDR3 runs 15 residues. Germline V CDR1 and CDR2: SGHNT, YYREEE (reference sequence). The CDR3 is CASSGGVGSEFRQHF. CDR3 bases: TGTGCCAGCAGCGGGGGAGTGGGGTCAGAGTTTCGCCAGCATTTT.

V gene TRBV7-2 combines with J gene TRBJ2-7, with D perhaps matching TRBD1 (6 bases). V shed 3 bases and J shed 3 bases, with 18 bases lying between them. This CDR3 is built from 16 residues. From germline, CDR1 is SGHTA and CDR2 FQGNSA. This CDR3 is CASSFYQHIRGYEQYF. The CDR3 region has the DNA TGTGCCAGCAGCTTCTATCAGCACATCAGGGGCTACGAGCAGTACTTC.

This clone was detected only a few times. This chain joins TRBV7-2 and TRBJ1-2; D gene unclear. This CDR3 contains 15 residues. Germline V CDR1 and CDR2: SGHTA, FQGNSA. The V and J ends lost 5 bases and 5 bases respectively, with 18 bases between them. CDR3 in DNA: TGTGCCAGCAGCGCGGGTGTTGGGAGTGGGTATGGCTACACCTTC. Translating it yields CASSAGVGSGYGYTF.

In its sample, this clone was seen once. The chain employs TRBV10-3 and TRBJ2-5, with TRBD1 matching over 8 bases. The CDR3 loop spans 13 amino acids. The trim removed 6 bases at V and 5 bases at J, leaving 5 bases unmatched. The germline gives CDR1 ENHRY, CDR2 SYGVKD. CDR3 region: CAISRTGLETQYF. In nucleotides, the CDR3 is TGTGCCATCAGCAGGACAGGGCTTGAGACCCAGTACTTC.

In its sample, this clone was seen a few times. This chain uses TRBV10-3 with TRBJ2-3; D gene unclear. The CDR3 is 12 residues long. The V gene's germline CDR1 is ENHRY and CDR2 SYGVKD. The V end was cut by 3 bases, the J end by 1 base, with 2 bases between. CDR3 loop: CAISDRTDTQYF. DNA for the CDR3: TGTGCCATCAGTGACCGCACAGATACGCAGTATTTT.

J is TRBJ1-5 and V is TRBV6-5; TRBD1 is a possible D gene (6 bases). Germline V lookup: CDR1 MNHEY, CDR2 SVGAGI. This CDR3 has 15 amino acids. Trimming removed 0 bases from V and 5 bases from J, with 11 bases in between. CDR3 amino acids: CASSYSNRADQPQHF. The CDR3, as DNA: TGTGCCAGCAGTTACTCGAACAGGGCGGATCAGCCCCAGCATTTT.

The chain is built from TRBV5-1 and TRBJ2-1, with 7 positions matching TRBD1. The germline V gene encodes CDR1 SGHRS and CDR2 YFSETQ. CDR3 length: 16 amino acids. J gave up 8 bases and V 4 bases, and 15 bases lay outside the gene matches. For the CDR3, the DNA is TGCGCCAGCAGCCTGCGTGCCGGCAGGGGGTCCGATGAGCAGTTCTTC. Its translation is CASSLRAGRGSDEQFF.

The chain couples TRBV9 to TRBJ2-3; D unresolved. Trimming stripped 0 bases from V and 2 bases from J, with 16 bases between. This CDR3 comprises 17 residues. Per germline, CDR1 SGDLS and CDR2 YYNGEE. The CDR3 sequence is CASSVAWAGAPTDTQYF. CDR3 sequence (DNA): TGTGCCAGCAGCGTAGCTTGGGCTGGAGCCCCCACAGATACGCAGTATTTT.

The chain links TRBV5-4 to TRBJ2-7; 8 bases align to TRBD1. Germline CDR1 SGHNT, CDR2 YYREEE (reference sequence). With V trimmed by 1 base and J by 6 bases, 6 bases remained unmatched. The CDR3 spans 14 residues. DNA for the CDR3: TGTGCCAGCAGCTTGTCCAGGGGGCGAGGCGAGCAGTACTTC. It yields the protein CASSLSRGRGEQYF.

The V and J genes are TRBV28 and TRBJ2-5, with a weak D call TRBD2 (5 bases). Per germline, CDR1 MDHEN and CDR2 SYDVKM. The length of the CDR3 is 14 residues. V dropped 5 bases and J dropped 0 bases, with 10 bases sitting between them. CDR3 amino acids: CASSLEADQETQYF. Written as DNA, the CDR3 is TGTGCCAGCAGTCTGGAGGCAGACCAAGAGACCCAGTACTTC. Looking up the rest from reference TRBV28 and TRBJ2-5 gives the full variable domain: DVKVTQSSRYLVKRTGEKVFLECVQDMDHENMFWYRQDPGLGLRLIYFSYDVKMKEKGDIPEGYSVSREKKERFSLILESASTNQTSMYLCASSLEADQETQYFGPGTRLLVL.

The V gene is TRBV5-1, the J gene TRBJ2-1; D call uncertain. The CDR3 is 13 residues long. Trimming stripped 4 bases from V and 5 bases from J, with 10 bases between. Germline loops: CDR1 SGHRS, CDR2 YFSETQ. Here the CDR3 reads CASSAENDNEQFF. The CDR3 coding sequence is TGCGCCAGCAGCGCGGAAAATGACAATGAGCAGTTCTTC.

The chain has TRBV4-2 and TRBJ2-1; possibly TRBD1 or TRBD2 for D (6 bases each). Deletions cut 4 bases from V and 0 bases from J, with 13 bases between. This CDR3 has 16 residues. The germline gives CDR1 LGHNA, CDR2 YNFKEQ. The CDR3 DNA reads as TGTGCCAGCAGCCCCCGGGGGCGAAGCTCCTACAATGAGCAGTTCTTC. Translation: CASSPRGRSSYNEQFF.